One and the same sample provided the 23 T cell receptor beta chains below, sequenced in a study of siplizumab effects on memory and regulatory T cells. TCRdb keeps only in-frame clones here, not all; method: immunoSEQ multiplex PCR. The table records roughly 68,000 clones, 90% to 97% of them present only once. Sample: naive CD8+ T cells sorted from blood. Receptor source: a human donor in good health.

The chain links TRBV27 to TRBJ1-1; D might be TRBD1 (6 bases). This CDR3 has 14 amino acids. The V gene's germline CDR1 is MNHEY and CDR2 SMNVEV (reference sequence). Trimming removed 5 bases at V and 3 bases at J, with 13 bases between. The CDR3 region is CASSPTGVYTEAFF. CDR3 in DNA: TGTGCCAGCAGTCCGACAGGAGTTTACACTGAAGCTTTCTTT.

In this sample, this clone turned up once. The chain is built from TRBV19 and TRBJ2-1; D gene ambiguous. With 3 bases removed from V and 6 bases from J, the gap between germline ends came to 6 bases. The germline CDR1 and CDR2 sequences are LNHDA and SQIVND (reference sequence). The CDR3 totals 12 residues. The CDR3 nucleotides are TGTGCCAGTAGTATGTACCCCAATGAGCAGTTCTTC. Amino acids: CASSMYPNEQFF.

This sequence joins TRBV5-1 and TRBJ2-7; 8 bases align to TRBD2. The CDR3 has 14 residues. Germline-derived CDR1 and CDR2 are SGHRS and YFSETQ. Unmatched junction bases numbered 5, after V lost 4 bases and J lost 2 bases. The CDR3 region is CASSSSGVAYEQYF. The CDR3 DNA is TGCGCCAGCAGCAGTAGCGGGGTGGCCTACGAGCAGTACTTC.

The chain carries TRBV4-3 and TRBJ2-7; 8 nucleotides line up with TRBD1. There are 13 residues in the CDR3. The germline gives CDR1 LGHNA, CDR2 YSLEER. Trimming removed 5 bases from V and 5 bases from J; junction bases left unmatched: 5. This CDR3 is CASSSDRVHEQYF. The CDR3 bases are TGCGCCAGCAGCTCGGACAGGGTCCACGAGCAGTACTTC.

The chain combines TRBV7-9 with TRBJ1-1; 8 bases agree with TRBD1. CDR1 SEHNR and CDR2 FQNEAQ come from the germline V gene (reference sequence). The CDR3 runs to 14 residues. V shed 2 bases, J shed 5 bases, and the junction held 4 bases outside the gene matches. The CDR3 loop reads CASSLLQGGTEAFF. The CDR3 nucleotides read TGTGCCAGCAGCTTATTACAGGGGGGGACTGAAGCTTTCTTT.

The chain has TRBV13 and TRBJ2-1, with TRBD2 identical over 8 bases. From germline, CDR1 is PRHDT and CDR2 FYEKMQ (reference sequence). With V trimmed by 6 bases and J by 3 bases, 4 bases remained unmatched. CDR3 size: 14 residues. CDR3 residues: CASREREHYNEQFF. The CDR3 DNA reads TGTGCCAGCAGGGAGCGGGAGCACTACAATGAGCAGTTCTTC.

The chain uses TRBV11-1 and TRBJ2-7; 8 nucleotides agree with TRBD1. Germline V gene lookup returns CDR1 SGHAT and CDR2 FQDESV (reference sequence). The junction had 4 bases not matched to a gene; V was cut back by 3 bases and J by 3 bases. This CDR3 has 14 amino acids. The CDR3, as DNA: TGTGCCAGCAGCTTGGACAGGGCAGACTACGAGCAGTACTTC. It is translated as CASSLDRADYEQYF.

The rearrangement uses TRBV7-9 and TRBJ2-3; 8 nucleotides line up with TRBD2. CDR3 length: 15 residues. J gave up 4 bases and V 1 base, and 4 bases lay outside the gene matches. Germline CDR1 SEHNR, CDR2 FQNEAQ (reference sequence). The CDR3 is CASSLVSGVSDTQYF. The CDR3 bases are TGTGCCAGCAGCTTAGTTAGCGGGGTATCAGATACGCAGTATTTT.

The table lists this clone with a count of one. This chain links TRBV7-9 with TRBJ2-7; D is perhaps TRBD1 (5 bases). Germline V gives CDR1 SEHNR, CDR2 FQNEAQ (reference sequence). The CDR3 has 16 residues. Trimming shortened V by 3 bases and J by 3 bases, and 18 bases separated the two germline ends. The CDR3 nucleotides are TGTGCCAGCAGCTTTACTGAGACAGTGCGGCGCTACGAGCAGTACTTC. It specifies CASSFTETVRRYEQYF.

This chain joins TRBV21-1 and TRBJ1-1; the table's D call, TRBD1, has no DNA check behind it. TRBV21-1 has pseudogene status. The CDR3 spans 15 residues. The CDR3: CASSLSDRAGTEAFF. CDR3 DNA: TGTGCCAGCAGCTTATCGGACAGGGCAGGCACTGAAGCTTTCTTT.

The chain joins TRBV27 to TRBJ1-5; the D gene is possibly TRBD1 (6 bases). The CDR3 loop spans 14 amino acids. Trimming cost V 2 bases and J 7 bases, with 12 bases left between them. Germline V gives CDR1 MNHEY, CDR2 SMNVEV (reference sequence). CDR3 nucleotide sequence: TGTGCCAGCAGTTTACTCGGGGGGCGACAGCCCCAGCATTTT. Its protein is CASSLLGGRQPQHF.

The chain employs TRBV5-6 and TRBJ2-3, with TRBD2 identical over 8 bases. Germline V gene sequence: CDR1 SGHDT, CDR2 YYEEEE. This CDR3 spans 16 amino acids. The trim removed 4 bases at V and 2 bases at J, leaving 9 bases unmatched. The CDR3 sequence is CASSPWEAGVTDTQYF. CDR3 in DNA: TGTGCCAGCAGCCCCTGGGAAGCGGGGGTCACAGATACGCAGTATTTT.

In its sample, this clone was seen once. CDR3 sequence (DNA): TGTGCCAGCAGCCCAGATAGCGGGGGCTCCTACGAGCAGTACTTC. This codes for CASSPDSGGSYEQYF. The gene calls are TRBV9 and TRBJ2-7, with 9 nucleotides matching TRBD2. CDR1 and CDR2 (germline): SGDLS, YYNGEE. With 4 bases clipped from V and 0 bases from J, the junction kept 5 bases outside the gene matches. The CDR3 length is 15 residues.

The chain links TRBV7-8 to TRBJ1-2; TRBD1 agrees at 9 bases. Unmatched junction bases numbered 6, after V lost 5 bases and J lost 8 bases. Per germline, CDR1 SGHVS and CDR2 FQNEAQ. The CDR3 runs 13 residues. The CDR3 DNA is TGTGCCAGCAGCCCCGGGACAGGGTTGGGCTACACCTTC. It translates to CASSPGTGLGYTF.

The chain employs TRBV4-1 and TRBJ2-5; D ambiguous. Germline-derived CDR1 and CDR2 are MGHRA and YSYEKL. The CDR3 sequence is 15 residues long. V gave up 0 bases and J gave up 5 bases, with 13 bases separating them. The chain's CDR3 is CASSQDYYELETQYF. CDR3 in DNA: TGCGCCAGCAGCCAAGATTATTACGAGCTGGAGACCCAGTACTTC.

The chain combines TRBV19 with TRBJ2-2; D is uncertain. Between the trimmed V and J ends, which lost 1 base and 5 bases, there was a span of 2 bases. The CDR3 sequence is 12 residues long. Germline assignment: CDR1 LNHDA and CDR2 SQIVND (reference sequence). The CDR3 region is CASSIATGELFF. CDR3 bases: TGTGCCAGTAGTATAGCGACCGGGGAGCTGTTTTTT.

This rearrangement joins TRBV15 to TRBJ1-2; D is undetermined. The V end was cut by 6 bases, the J end by 0 bases, with 8 bases between. Germline V lookup: CDR1 LNHNV, CDR2 YYDKDF (reference sequence). The CDR3 has 13 residues. The CDR3 DNA reads as TGTGCCACCAGGGCGGTAGCTAACTATGGCTACACCTTC. It yields the protein CATRAVANYGYTF.

The CDR3, as DNA: TGTGCCAGCAGCCAAGATTACCAGTATGAGCAGTTCTTC. Its translation: CASSQDYQYEQFF. This sequence joins TRBV14 and TRBJ2-1, with D uncertain. V was shortened by 0 bases and J by 8 bases, with 8 bases between the two germline ends. This CDR3 contains 13 residues. Looked up from germline, CDR1 is SGHDN and CDR2 is FVKESK.

The V gene is TRBV27, the J gene TRBJ2-7; D is unclear. CDR3 length equals 11 residues. The V gene's germline CDR1 is MNHEY and CDR2 SMNVEV (reference sequence). The ends were cut back, 4 bases at V and 2 bases at J, with 3 bases in the middle. The CDR3 DNA reads as TGTGCCAGCAGTTCCGCCTACGAGCAGTACTTC. Amino acid sequence: CASSSAYEQYF.

This chain uses TRBV18 with TRBJ2-2; a weak D match, TRBD1 (5 bases). Germline V gene data show CDR1 as KGHSH and CDR2 as LQKENI. With 0 bases removed from V and 6 bases from J, the gap between germline ends came to 8 bases. The CDR3 has 14 residues. The CDR3 DNA reads TGTGCCAGCTCACCACCTCCAGGGTCCGGGGAGCTGTTTTTT. Protein: CASSPPPGSGELFF.

The V and J genes are TRBV25-1 and TRBJ2-1, with TRBD2 matching 11 bases. CDR3 length: 15 residues. The J segment lost 5 bases and the V segment lost 4 bases, leaving 4 bases of the junction unmatched. Germline lookup yields CDR1 MGHDK and CDR2 SYGVNS. The CDR3 nucleotides read TGTGCCAGCAGTGGGGGACTAGCGGAAGACAATGAGCAGTTCTTC. Translation: CASSGGLAEDNEQFF.

The CDR3 sequence: CASSRLATDTQYF. As DNA, the CDR3 is TGTGCCAGTAGCAGACTAGCAACAGATACGCAGTATTTT. This chain connects TRBV19 to TRBJ2-3, with 7 nucleotides matching TRBD2. The CDR3 loop spans 13 amino acids. Trimming took 6 bases from V and 3 from J; bases not matched to a gene: 3. Germline CDR1 is LNHDA and CDR2 is SQIVND (reference sequence).

V gene TRBV11-2 combines with J gene TRBJ2-5; TRBD2 matches at 8 bases. This CDR3 contains 16 residues. V dropped 5 bases and J dropped 4; count of bases not matched to a gene: 12. Germline CDR1 SGHAT, CDR2 FQNNGV. CDR3 loop: CASSARGGYEGETQYF. For the CDR3, the DNA is TGTGCCAGCAGCGCCCGGGGGGGGTATGAAGGAGAGACCCAGTACTTC. Based on the CDR3 plus reference TRBV11-2 and TRBJ2-5, the full variable domain is EAGVAQSPRYKIIEKRQSVAFWCNPISGHATLYWYQQILGQGPKLLIQFQNNGVVDDSQLPKDRFSAERLKGVDSTLKIQPAKLEDSAVYLCASSARGGYEGETQYFGPGTRLLVL.